The 20 T cell receptor beta chains in this list originate from one sample, sequenced in a study of beta chain features in type 1 diabetes listed by TCRdb under 2018. Library preparation used the immunoSEQ multiplex PCR assay. The High Capacity cDNA Reverse Transcription Kit was used to reverse transcribe all of the isolated RNA, meaning that expressed TCRB transcripts were what got sequenced. This is the immuneACCESS table as TCRdb keeps it, with only in-frame sequences that have V and J called. A part of the clones is gone; compared with another copy, unresolved V genes explain less than half, and the rest is unexplained. In this sample the table shows about 350,000 clones, around 20% of which occur a single time. The leading ten clones occupy approximately 0.043% of the sample. What was sequenced was naive CD4+ T cells from blood. The sample's cell subset or site label, in plain terms: true naive CD4+ T cells. The receptor source for this set is a woman in her late teens or twenties in good health.

In its sample, this clone was seen a few times. This rearrangement joins TRBV7-2 to TRBJ2-7; D not certain. Germline V gene sequence: CDR1 SGHTA, CDR2 FQGNSA. V shed 5 bases and J shed 0 bases, with 5 bases lying between them. The CDR3 consists of 12 residues. The CDR3, as DNA: TGTGCCAGCAGCCCCTTCTCCTACGAGCAGTACTTC. Translated, it gives CASSPFSYEQYF.

CDR3 sequence: CASSSHPRKNTEAFF. CDR3 sequence (DNA): TGTGCCAGCAGTTCACACCCTCGTAAGAACACTGAAGCTTTCTTT. The chain joins TRBV27 to TRBJ1-1; no clear D. Germline-derived CDR1 and CDR2 are MNHEY and SMNVEV (reference sequence). The CDR3 is made up of 15 amino acids. The V end lost 4 bases, the J end lost 1 base, and 13 bases lay between the germline ends.

This clone was counted only a few times. This chain uses TRBV9 with TRBJ1-6; TRBD1 agrees at 7 bases. The CDR3 extends over 14 amino acids. Germline loops: CDR1 SGDLS, CDR2 YYNGEE. Trimming took 4 bases from V and 6 from J; bases not matched to a gene: 4. CDR3 sequence: CASSLRQGNSPLHF. CDR3 sequence (DNA): TGTGCCAGCAGCCTGCGACAGGGTAATTCACCCCTCCACTTT.

This clone was recorded once. The CDR3 sequence is CASSGGLNTEAFF. CDR3 nucleotide sequence: TGTGCCAGCAGCGGAGGACTCAACACTGAAGCTTTCTTT. The V call is TRBV9, the J call TRBJ1-1, with D uncertain. Trimming shortened V by 3 bases and J by 2 bases, and 8 bases separated the two germline ends. Germline V lookup: CDR1 SGDLS, CDR2 YYNGEE. CDR3 size: 13 residues.

The chain is built from TRBV5-6 and TRBJ2-2; TRBD2 agrees at 9 bases. This CDR3 has 16 residues. V dropped 4 bases and J dropped 2; count of bases not matched to a gene: 6. Germline V gene data show CDR1 as SGHDT and CDR2 as YYEEEE. Written as DNA, the CDR3 is TGTGCCAGCAGCCTTGGACTAGCGAGTAACACCGGGGAGCTGTTTTTT. Amino acids: CASSLGLASNTGELFF.

The chain recombines TRBV7-2 with TRBJ1-5; D unclear. Deletions cut 1 base from V and 8 bases from J, with 15 bases between. The CDR3 is 15 amino acids. Germline-derived CDR1 and CDR2 are SGHTA and FQGNSA. Here the CDR3 reads CASSLVSGSREPQHF. In nucleotides, the CDR3 is TGTGCCAGCAGCTTAGTGTCAGGCAGCCGAGAGCCCCAGCATTTT.

V and J are TRBV27 and TRBJ1-5, with 7 bases lining up with TRBD1. Trimming at V came to 6 bases and at J to 4 bases, leaving 3 bases not matched to a gene. The CDR3 loop spans 13 amino acids. Germline V gene lookup returns CDR1 MNHEY and CDR2 SMNVEV (reference sequence). The DNA of the CDR3 is TGTGCCAGCAGCGCACAGGGGAATCAGCCCCAGCATTTT. This gives the protein CASSAQGNQPQHF.

The chain recombines TRBV4-1 with TRBJ2-5; D is ambiguous. Germline CDR1 is MGHRA and CDR2 is YSYEKL. The CDR3 totals 14 residues. Trimming removed 0 bases at V and 4 bases at J, with 9 bases between. CDR3 sequence: CASSQDRAGETQYF. Here the CDR3 DNA reads TGCGCCAGCAGCCAAGATCGAGCCGGAGAGACCCAGTACTTC.

The V and J genes are TRBV7-8 and TRBJ2-5; 10 nucleotides line up with TRBD2. Germline CDR1 SGHVS, CDR2 FQNEAQ. This CDR3 contains 13 residues. V lost 5 bases to trimming and J lost 5 bases; unmatched junction nucleotides: 2. The CDR3 sequence: CASSLSGRETQYF. The DNA of the CDR3 is TGTGCCAGCAGCCTTAGCGGGAGGGAGACCCAGTACTTC.

The table lists this clone with a few counts. The V and J genes are TRBV7-8 and TRBJ2-2; D might be TRBD2 (5 bases). Germline V gene data show CDR1 as SGHVS and CDR2 as FQNEAQ. There are 15 residues in the CDR3. Trimming removed 1 base from V and 4 bases from J, with 10 bases in between. For the CDR3, the DNA is TGTGCCAGCAGCTTAGGGACTGTGCCCACCGGGGAGCTGTTTTTT. Amino acid sequence: CASSLGTVPTGELFF.

The chain joins TRBV7-9 to TRBJ2-1; 9 bases map to TRBD2. There are 13 residues in the CDR3. Germline trimming cut 10 bases from V and 6 bases from J; bases unmatched to any gene: 7. The germline CDR1 and CDR2 sequences are SEHNR and FQNEAQ (reference sequence). CDR3 bases: TGTGCCATCAGGACTAGCGCCTCCAATGAGCAGTTCTTC. Translation gives CAIRTSASNEQFF.

The genes are TRBV7-8 and TRBJ1-1; no definite D call. V dropped 4 bases and J dropped 3 bases, with 21 bases sitting between them. The CDR3 has 17 residues. Germline lookup yields CDR1 SGHVS and CDR2 FQNEAQ. CDR3 coding DNA: TGTGCCAGCAGCTCCCTAGGTCGTAGGGAGGTATACACTGAAGCTTTCTTT. Its translation: CASSSLGRREVYTEAFF.

J is TRBJ1-2 and V is TRBV30; D is possibly TRBD1 (6 bases). CDR3 length equals 13 residues. Between the trimmed V and J ends, which lost 2 bases and 3 bases, there was a span of 10 bases. Germline V gene data show CDR1 as GTSNPN and CDR2 as SVGIG (reference sequence). The CDR3 DNA follows: TGTGCCTGGAGTCTAAACAGGGACTATGGCTACACCTTC. Protein: CAWSLNRDYGYTF.

The chain is built from TRBV6-5 and TRBJ1-3, with TRBD1 matching over 7 bases. CDR1 MNHEY and CDR2 SVGAGI come from the germline V gene. CDR3 length equals 15 residues. The ends lost 2 bases at V and 6 bases at J; junction bases unmatched: 7. This CDR3 is CASSYTGDLVNTIYF. The CDR3 region has the DNA TGTGCCAGCAGTTACACAGGGGATTTAGTAAACACCATATATTTT.

The chain uses TRBV30 and TRBJ2-5; TRBD1 might be the D (6 bases). This CDR3 contains 13 residues. Germline V gene lookup returns CDR1 GTSNPN and CDR2 SVGIG (reference sequence). The ends were cut back, 0 bases at V and 5 bases at J, with 10 bases in the middle. The CDR3 is CAWSVGGEETQYF. CDR3 nucleotides: TGTGCCTGGAGTGTAGGGGGAGAGGAGACCCAGTACTTC.

This clone was observed a few times. The chain couples TRBV2 to TRBJ2-7; 9 nucleotides align to TRBD2. Losses at the gene ends were 5 bases for V and 4 bases for J; bases not matched to a gene: 3. Germline-derived CDR1 and CDR2 are SNHLY and FYNNEI. The CDR3 spans 13 residues. Written as DNA, the CDR3 is TGTGCCAGCAGTACGGCGGGAGGGTACGAGCAGTACTTC. It yields the protein CASSTAGGYEQYF.

The chain is built from TRBV9 and TRBJ2-5, with 9 bases fitting TRBD1. Germline V gene sequence: CDR1 SGDLS, CDR2 YYNGEE. Germline trimming cut 4 bases from V and 2 bases from J; bases unmatched to any gene: 6. The length of the CDR3 is 15 residues. CDR3 amino acids: CASSLGTGRQETQYF. Written as DNA, the CDR3 is TGTGCCAGCAGCCTCGGGACAGGGCGGCAAGAGACCCAGTACTTC.

This clone has more than one count but fewer than ten. The chain carries TRBV11-2 and TRBJ2-1; possibly TRBD2 for D (5 bases). Between the trimmed V and J ends, which lost 6 bases and 0 bases, there was a span of 12 bases. The CDR3 consists of 15 residues. Germline V gives CDR1 SGHAT, CDR2 FQNNGV. The DNA for the CDR3 is TGTGCCAGCAGAAGCAGCGGTAGCTCCTACAATGAGCAGTTCTTC. Its translation is CASRSSGSSYNEQFF.

V gene TRBV2 combines with J gene TRBJ1-2; no reliable D call. The germline V gene has CDR1 SNHLY and CDR2 FYNNEI. V was pared by 10 bases and J by 0 bases, with 12 bases between. The CDR3 covers 13 residues. The CDR3 bases are TGTGCCATCCTGAGGCCTCCTAACTATGGCTACACCTTC. This codes for CAILRPPNYGYTF.

The chain recombines TRBV9 with TRBJ1-4; 9 bases agree with TRBD1. The junction had 10 bases not matched to a gene; V was cut back by 4 bases and J by 6 bases. CDR1 SGDLS and CDR2 YYNGEE come from the germline V gene. The CDR3 is made up of 16 amino acids. Here the CDR3 DNA reads TGTGCCAGCAGCATCGAGGGACAGGGCAACTATGAAAAACTGTTTTTT. It codes for CASSIEGQGNYEKLFF. The full variable domain, with the rest looked up from reference TRBV9 and TRBJ1-4, is DSGVTQTPKHLITATGQRVTLRCSPRSGDLSVYWYQQSLDQGLQFLIQYYNGEERAKGNILERFSAQQFPDLHSELNLSSLELGDSALYFCASSIEGQGNYEKLFFGSGTQLSVL.